These 21 T cell receptor beta chains were sequenced from one sample in a study of shared clonotypes between healthy human individuals. Data came from immunoSEQ multiplex PCR; TCRdb stores just in-frame clones and leaves some out. The table has millions of clones, about 94% seen once. Naive CD8 cells lacked CD45RO and underwent positive selection for CCR7, leaving out terminally differentiated effector memory CD45RA+ cells. The sample comprised naive CD8+ T cells sorted from blood. These receptors were taken from a man younger than 35 in good health.

For this clone: The sample has other DNA sequences that encode this CDR3 too. The V and J genes are TRBV7-2 and TRBJ2-2, with no clear D. V shed 3 bases and J shed 2 bases, with 4 bases lying between them. There are 13 residues in the CDR3. Germline loops: CDR1 SGHTA, CDR2 FQGNSA. CDR3 region: CASSFLNTGELFF. CDR3 DNA sequence: TGTGCCAGCAGCTTCCTCAACACCGGGGAGCTGTTTTTT.

The chain employs TRBV6-1 and TRBJ2-7; 8 bases align to TRBD2. This CDR3 has 16 residues. From germline, CDR1 is MNHNS and CDR2 SASEGT. V shed 1 base and J 2 bases; nucleotides not matched to a gene: 7. CDR3 residues: CASSEGAGGAAYEQYF. In DNA, the CDR3 is TGTGCCAGCAGTGAAGGTGCGGGGGGAGCCGCCTACGAGCAGTACTTC.

The chain couples TRBV2 to TRBJ2-3; no clear D gene. V was pared by 4 bases and J by 2 bases, with 7 bases between. Germline CDR1 reads SNHLY; CDR2 reads FYNNEI. The CDR3 has 13 residues. CDR3 in amino acids: CASSGPYTDTQYF. In nucleotides, the CDR3 is TGTGCCAGCAGTGGACCATACACAGATACGCAGTATTTT. Based on the CDR3 plus reference TRBV2 and TRBJ2-3, the full variable domain is EPEVTQTPSHQVTQMGQEVILRCVPISNHLYFYWYRQILGQKVEFLVSFYNNEISEKSEIFDDQFSVERPDGSNFTLKIRSTKLEDSAMYFCASSGPYTDTQYFGPGTRLTVL.

The chain joins TRBV28 to TRBJ1-3; 8 bases map to TRBD1. V lost 6 bases and J lost 1; bases outside the gene matches: 14. There are 18 residues in the CDR3. Germline V gene data show CDR1 as MDHEN and CDR2 as SYDVKM. The CDR3 DNA reads as TGTGCCAGCAGATCCAACTACGGACAGGGTACGTCTGGAAACACCATATATTTT. Its protein is CASRSNYGQGTSGNTIYF.

V and J are TRBV13 and TRBJ2-7; 10 bases are shared with TRBD1. Germline values: CDR1 PRHDT, CDR2 FYEKMQ (reference sequence). The length of the CDR3 is 14 residues. With 1 base clipped from V and 6 bases from J, the junction kept 3 bases outside the gene matches. The CDR3, as DNA: TGTGCCAGCAGCTTAGAGGACAGGGGGACCGAGCAGTACTTC. It translates to CASSLEDRGTEQYF.

This clone occurred once. V is TRBV7-9 and J is TRBJ2-7, with 8 bases lining up with TRBD1. CDR3 length: 15 residues. The trim removed 5 bases at V and 3 bases at J, leaving 9 bases unmatched. CDR1 and CDR2 (germline): SEHNR, FQNEAQ (reference sequence). The CDR3 coding sequence is TGTGCCAGCAGCCCCTGGCAGGGGACAGGCTACGAGCAGTACTTC. Its protein is CASSPWQGTGYEQYF.

This clone was picked up one time. CDR3 bases: TGTGCCAGCAGAACAGCTGGGAGCACTGAAGCTTTCTTT. It yields the protein CASRTAGSTEAFF. This chain uses TRBV4-2 with TRBJ1-1; D call uncertain. V was shortened by 6 bases and J by 4 bases, with 12 bases between the two germline ends. CDR1 LGHNA and CDR2 YNFKEQ come from the germline V gene. This CDR3 is built from 13 residues.

As for this clone: This same CDR3 is encoded by further DNA sequences in the sample. The chain joins TRBV6-5 to TRBJ1-1; tentatively, D is TRBD1 (5 bases). This CDR3 is 13 amino acids long. CDR1 MNHEY and CDR2 SVGAGI come from the germline V gene. V lost 6 bases, J lost 1 base, and 9 bases lay in between. CDR3 in DNA: TGTGCCAGCAGCCTGACAGAGAACACTGAAGCTTTCTTT. It yields the protein CASSLTENTEAFF.

The V call is TRBV10-3, the J call TRBJ2-7; unclear D gene. This CDR3 comprises 13 residues. Trimming pared 10 bases from V and 0 bases from J, leaving 13 bases between. Germline CDR1 and CDR2: ENHRY and SYGVKD. The CDR3 region is CATGLPSSYEQYF. DNA for the CDR3: TGTGCCACTGGGCTCCCAAGCTCCTACGAGCAGTACTTC.

The chain uses TRBV7-4 and TRBJ1-6; 7 bases align to TRBD1. This CDR3 has 18 amino acids. The trim removed 5 bases at V and 0 bases at J, leaving 10 bases unmatched. CDR1 and CDR2 (germline): SGHVT, SQSDAQ. DNA of the CDR3: TGTGCCAGCAGCCTGTGGGAGACAGGGAACTCCTATAATTCACCCCTCCACTTT. It translates to CASSLWETGNSYNSPLHF. The variable domain in full, with the rest retrieved from reference TRBV7-4 and TRBJ1-6, is GAGVSQSPRYKVAKRGRDVALRCDSISGHVTLYWYRQTLGQGSEVLTYSQSDAQRDKSGRPSGRFSAERPERSVSTLKIQRTEQGDSAVYLCASSLWETGNSYNSPLHFGNGTRLTVT.

In its sample, this clone was seen once. J is TRBJ1-5 and V is TRBV30; tentative D call: TRBD1 (6 bases). CDR3 length: 15 residues. V was cut by 4 bases and J by 5 bases, with 18 bases left in between. Germline V gene data show CDR1 as GTSNPN and CDR2 as SVGIG (reference sequence). CDR3: CAWTGGAGSHQPQHF. CDR3 nucleotides: TGTGCCTGGACTGGGGGGGCAGGGTCGCATCAGCCCCAGCATTTT.

The chain carries TRBV6-1 and TRBJ1-1, with 7 bases identical to TRBD1. The CDR3 runs to 16 residues. V lost 3 bases, J lost 2 bases, and 9 bases stayed unmatched. The germline V gene has CDR1 MNHNS and CDR2 SASEGT. CDR3 coding DNA: TGTGCCAGCAGTGATCCCACGACAGGGCCTAACACTGAAGCTTTCTTT. This sequence encodes CASSDPTTGPNTEAFF.

The sample holds a few counts of this clone. This chain links TRBV19 with TRBJ2-1; D unresolved. The CDR3 contains 11 residues. Germline V gene data show CDR1 as LNHDA and CDR2 as SQIVND (reference sequence). Trimming pared 5 bases from V and 10 bases from J, leaving 9 bases between. CDR3 sequence reads: CASSPGVEQFF. In nucleotides, the CDR3 is TGTGCCAGTAGTCCTGGGGTCGAGCAGTTCTTC.

The chain is built from TRBV6-1 and TRBJ1-2; perhaps TRBD1 as D (5 bases). This CDR3 has 15 amino acids. The germline V and J ends were trimmed by 3 bases and 4 bases, with 15 bases remaining between them. Germline-derived CDR1 and CDR2 are MNHNS and SASEGT. The CDR3 DNA sequence: TGTGCCAGCAGTGAGAAGACAGCGAATTTCTATGGCTACACCTTC. It yields the protein CASSEKTANFYGYTF.

The rearrangement links TRBV4-2 to TRBJ2-1; D ambiguous. V lost 0 bases and J lost 11, with 8 bases in between. The CDR3 length is 12 residues. Germline V CDR1 and CDR2: LGHNA, YNFKEQ. Here the CDR3 reads CASSQDPDQQFF. The CDR3, as DNA: TGTGCCAGCAGCCAAGATCCCGATCAGCAGTTCTTC.

The CDR3 nucleotides are TGTGCCAGCAGTGAAGGTGTTAGGCTTGTCTACAATGAGCAGTTCTTC. Translating it yields CASSEGVRLVYNEQFF. The V gene is TRBV6-1, the J gene TRBJ2-1; D is uncertain. The CDR3 has 16 residues. V was pared by 1 base and J by 3 bases, with 13 bases between. Germline loops: CDR1 MNHNS, CDR2 SASEGT.

This clone was observed a handful of times. The rearrangement links TRBV10-1 to TRBJ1-2, with TRBD1 matching over 9 bases. The CDR3 is made up of 14 amino acids. The germline CDR1 and CDR2 sequences are WNHNN and SYGVQD (reference sequence). V was clipped by 9 bases and J by 6 bases; unmatched bases: 11. CDR3 nucleotide sequence: TGCGCCAGGAGACTACGGGACAGGGTGCATGGCTACACCTTC. Amino acid sequence: CARRLRDRVHGYTF.

This clone has just one count. At the DNA level, this CDR3 is encoded by other sequences in the same sample as well. V is TRBV9 and J is TRBJ1-2; 7 bases fit TRBD1. After removal of 0 bases from V and 6 bases from J, the junction contained 2 bases not matched to a gene. The CDR3 runs 13 residues. From germline, CDR1 is SGDLS and CDR2 YYNGEE. CDR3 amino acids: CASSVGGGDGYTF. Here the CDR3 DNA reads TGTGCCAGCAGCGTAGGAGGGGGCGATGGCTACACCTTC.

This clone was counted a single time. This sequence joins TRBV28 and TRBJ2-1, with D perhaps matching TRBD1 (5 bases). Trimming took 2 bases from V and 4 from J, leaving 9 bases between them. This CDR3 has 14 residues. Germline lookup yields CDR1 MDHEN and CDR2 SYDVKM. CDR3: CASSLLRGYNEQFF. The DNA of the CDR3 is TGTGCCAGCAGTTTACTAAGGGGATACAATGAGCAGTTCTTC.

CDR3 sequence: CATSTQFRDGDTEAFF. CDR3 DNA sequence: TGTGCCACCAGCACCCAGTTCAGGGATGGTGACACTGAAGCTTTCTTT. The rearrangement links TRBV15 to TRBJ1-1, with TRBD1 as a possible D gene (5 bases). The V end was cut by 4 bases, the J end by 3 bases, with 18 bases between. CDR1 is LNHNV, CDR2 YYDKDF, per germline (reference sequence). The CDR3 is 16 residues long.

The genes are TRBV9 and TRBJ2-5; D possibly corresponds to TRBD1 (5 bases). This CDR3 spans 13 amino acids. V was pared by 6 bases and J by 1 base, with 10 bases between. Germline CDR1 is SGDLS and CDR2 is YYNGEE. Here the CDR3 DNA reads TGTGCCAGCAATAGGGGAACCCAAGAGACCCAGTACTTC. Its translation is CASNRGTQETQYF.